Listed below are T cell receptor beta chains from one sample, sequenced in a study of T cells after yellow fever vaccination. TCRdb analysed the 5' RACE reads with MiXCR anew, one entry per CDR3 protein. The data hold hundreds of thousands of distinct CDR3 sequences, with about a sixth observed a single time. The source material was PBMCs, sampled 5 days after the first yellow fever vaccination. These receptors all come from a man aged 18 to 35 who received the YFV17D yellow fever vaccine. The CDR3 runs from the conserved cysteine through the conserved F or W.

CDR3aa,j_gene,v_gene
CSVERYNEQFF,TRBJ2-1,TRBV29-1
CASSSSGGADNEQFF,TRBJ2-1,TRBV5-1
CASSLEAGGGQETQYF,TRBJ2-5,TRBV5-5
CASSSQGGADTEAFF,TRBJ1-1,TRBV7-2
CASSRGTGGNEQFF,TRBJ2-1,TRBV5-1
CASSLRAPRTGGGGYGYTF,TRBJ1-2,TRBV7-8
CASSSSGGKGETQYF,TRBJ2-5,TRBV6-5
CASSLRGTGHGYTF,TRBJ1-2,TRBV14
CASSLDTLSTDTQYF,TRBJ2-3,TRBV5-4
CASARTEAFF,TRBJ1-1,TRBV12-5
CASSGADTQYF,TRBJ2-3,TRBV11-3
CSARNVNGDIQYF,TRBJ2-4,TRBV20-1
CASTWGLFAFF,TRBJ1-1,TRBV28
CASSPPLGGSTEAFF,TRBJ1-1,TRBV18
CASSTPTGPHQETQYF,TRBJ2-5,TRBV6-2/TRBV6-3
CASSTRTGDGEQFF,TRBJ2-1,TRBV5-1
CASSLQTGIHYGYTF,TRBJ1-2,TRBV4-2
CASSTNRYTGELFF,TRBJ2-2,TRBV19
CATDGGRDQETQYF,TRBJ2-5,TRBV6-1
CASGPSGEYTEAFF,TRBJ1-1,TRBV7-3
CASQAAGGFNEQFF,TRBJ2-1,TRBV5-1
CASSEVERETQYF,TRBJ2-5,TRBV2
CASSWRQANTEAFF,TRBJ1-1,TRBV7-2
CAISAKGPSNQPQHF,TRBJ1-5,TRBV10-3
CASSFLPSSGTQYF,TRBJ2-3,TRBV27
CASILAGTTDTQYF,TRBJ2-3,TRBV5-1
CASSLMDVHNEQFF,TRBJ2-1,TRBV12-3/TRBV12-4
CASSFSRAEAFF,TRBJ1-1,TRBV12-3/TRBV12-4
CASSLSGGRTGELFF,TRBJ2-2,TRBV12-3/TRBV12-4
CASSGLGSTDTQYF,TRBJ2-3,TRBV19
CASSKAGGINNEQFF,TRBJ2-1,TRBV7-9
CASSLRVEAYF,TRBJ2-5,TRBV7-2
CASSGQAVTGELFF,TRBJ2-2,TRBV14
CSVHPGWVNEQFF,TRBJ2-1,TRBV20-1
CASSAQQDTQYF,TRBJ2-3,TRBV9
CASSYPPTSGWVSHPRHEQFF,TRBJ2-1,TRBV6-2/TRBV6-3
CASREGGELFF,TRBJ2-2,TRBV5-1
CASTNRPGFNAGYTF,TRBJ1-2,TRBV9
CASSLLAGRNEQFF,TRBJ2-1,TRBV5-4
CSASGLAGELFF,TRBJ2-2,TRBV20-1
CAIYNRDSLNQPQHF,TRBJ1-5,TRBV21-1
CATSRGLGNEQFF,TRBJ2-1,TRBV15
CASSQDPGRDEQFF,TRBJ2-1,TRBV4-1
CASSQEPGLAGVRQYF,TRBJ2-3,TRBV4-3
CASSLDPSSTDTQYF,TRBJ2-3,TRBV11-2
CASSPLFGGARGEQFF,TRBJ2-1,TRBV3-1
CASSPLGSGRYNEQFF,TRBJ2-1,TRBV7-9
CSARGPGQGYNEQFF,TRBJ2-1,TRBV20-1
CSVGYPGPGNVLTF,TRBJ2-6,TRBV29-1
CASSLLYDLSSYNSPLHF,TRBJ1-6,TRBV28
CASSEKENTEAFF,TRBJ1-1,TRBV6-1